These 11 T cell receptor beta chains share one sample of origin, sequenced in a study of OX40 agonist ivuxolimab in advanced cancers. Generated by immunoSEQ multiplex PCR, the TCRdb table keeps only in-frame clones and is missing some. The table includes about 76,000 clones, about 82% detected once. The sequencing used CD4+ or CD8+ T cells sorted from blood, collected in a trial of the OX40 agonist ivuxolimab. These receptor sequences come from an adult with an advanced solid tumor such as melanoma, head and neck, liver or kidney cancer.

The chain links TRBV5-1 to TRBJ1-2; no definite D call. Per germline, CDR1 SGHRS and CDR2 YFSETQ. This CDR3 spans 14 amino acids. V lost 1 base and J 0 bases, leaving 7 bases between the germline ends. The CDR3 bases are TGCGCCAGCAGCTTGTCAGCCTCTAACTATGGCTACACCTTC. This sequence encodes CASSLSASNYGYTF. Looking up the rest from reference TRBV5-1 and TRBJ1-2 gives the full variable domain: KAGVTQTPRYLIKTRGQQVTLSCSPISGHRSVSWYQQTPGQGLQFLFEYFSETQRNKGNFPGRFSGRQFSNSRSEMNVSTLELGDSALYLCASSLSASNYGYTFGSGTRLTVV.

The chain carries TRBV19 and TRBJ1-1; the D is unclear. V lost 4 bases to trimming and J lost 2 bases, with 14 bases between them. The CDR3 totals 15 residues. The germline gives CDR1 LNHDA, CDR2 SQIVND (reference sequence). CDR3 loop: CASSRAPTLNTEAFF. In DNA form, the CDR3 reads TGTGCCAGTAGTAGGGCACCTACCCTAAACACTGAAGCTTTCTTT.

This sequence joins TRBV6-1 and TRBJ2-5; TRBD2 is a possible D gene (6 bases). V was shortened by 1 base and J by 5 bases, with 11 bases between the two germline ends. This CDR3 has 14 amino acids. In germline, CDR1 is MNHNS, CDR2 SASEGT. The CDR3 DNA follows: TGTGCCAGCAGTGAAGGGAGGGTTGGCGAGACCCAGTACTTC. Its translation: CASSEGRVGETQYF.

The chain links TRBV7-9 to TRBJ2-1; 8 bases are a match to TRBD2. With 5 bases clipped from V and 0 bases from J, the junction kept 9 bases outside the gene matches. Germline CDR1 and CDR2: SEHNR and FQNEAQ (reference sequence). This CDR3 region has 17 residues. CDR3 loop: CASSPGPSGGSYNEQFF. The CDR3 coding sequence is TGTGCCAGCAGCCCGGGGCCCAGCGGGGGCTCCTACAATGAGCAGTTCTTC.

The CDR3 bases are TGCAGCGGGCAGGACAGGGGATACTACGAGCAGTACTTC. It is translated as CSGQDRGYYEQYF. The chain couples TRBV29-1 to TRBJ2-7; TRBD1 agrees at 9 bases. Unmatched junction bases numbered 7, after V lost 7 bases and J lost 3 bases. Per the germline V gene, CDR1 is SQVTM and CDR2 is ANQGSEA. This CDR3 is 13 amino acids long.

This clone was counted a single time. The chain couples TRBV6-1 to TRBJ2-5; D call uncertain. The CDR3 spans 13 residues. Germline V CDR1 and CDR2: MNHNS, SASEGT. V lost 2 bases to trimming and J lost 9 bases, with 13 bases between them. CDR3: CASSERRFGSQYF. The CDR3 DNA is TGTGCCAGCAGTGAACGCCGGTTCGGGTCCCAGTACTTC.

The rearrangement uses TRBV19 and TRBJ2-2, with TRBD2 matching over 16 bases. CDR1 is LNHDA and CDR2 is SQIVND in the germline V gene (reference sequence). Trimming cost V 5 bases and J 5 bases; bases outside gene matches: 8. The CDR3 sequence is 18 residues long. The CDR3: CASSLMGLAGGLTGELFF. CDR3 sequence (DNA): TGTGCCAGTAGTCTCATGGGACTAGCGGGGGGGCTTACCGGGGAGCTGTTTTTT.

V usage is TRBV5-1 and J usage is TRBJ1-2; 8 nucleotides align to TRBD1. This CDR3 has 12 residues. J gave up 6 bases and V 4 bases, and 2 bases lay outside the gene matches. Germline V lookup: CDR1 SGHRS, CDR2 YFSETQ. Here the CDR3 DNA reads TGCGCCAGCAGCCTCAGGGGGCATGGCTACACCTTC. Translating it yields CASSLRGHGYTF.

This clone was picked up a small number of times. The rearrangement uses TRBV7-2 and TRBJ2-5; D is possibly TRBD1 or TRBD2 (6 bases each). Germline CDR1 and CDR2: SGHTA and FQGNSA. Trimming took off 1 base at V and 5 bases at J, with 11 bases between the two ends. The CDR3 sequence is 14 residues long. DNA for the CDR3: TGTGCCAGCAGCTTAGGTCTCGGGGGCGAGACCCAGTACTTC. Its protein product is CASSLGLGGETQYF.

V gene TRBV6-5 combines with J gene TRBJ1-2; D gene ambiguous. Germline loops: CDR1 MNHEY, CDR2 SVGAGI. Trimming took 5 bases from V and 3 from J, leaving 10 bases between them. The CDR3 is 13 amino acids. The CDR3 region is CASSPTNDYGYTF. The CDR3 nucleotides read TGTGCCAGCAGTCCGACGAACGACTATGGCTACACCTTC.

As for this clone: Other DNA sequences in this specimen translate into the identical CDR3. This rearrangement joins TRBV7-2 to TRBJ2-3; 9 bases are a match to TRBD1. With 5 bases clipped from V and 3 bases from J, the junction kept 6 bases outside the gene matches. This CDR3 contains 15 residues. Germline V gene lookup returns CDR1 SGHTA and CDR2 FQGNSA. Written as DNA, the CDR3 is TGTGCCAGCAGCCTTCTACAGGGGGCAACAGATACGCAGTATTTT. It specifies CASSLLQGATDTQYF. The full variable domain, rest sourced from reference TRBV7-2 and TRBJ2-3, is GAGVSQSPSNKVTEKGKDVELRCDPISGHTALYWYRQSLGQGLEFLIYFQGNSAPDKSGLPSDRFSAERTGGSVSTLTIQRTQQEDSAVYLCASSLLQGATDTQYFGPGTRLTVL.